These T cell receptor beta chains were read from a single sample in a study of identical twins. TCRdb fed the 5' RACE reads into MiXCR, producing one record per CDR3 protein. The table includes about 920,000 distinct CDR3 sequences, around an eighth detected once. The data were also submitted as part of a second study, on yellow fever vaccine responses in identical twins.

The sample comprised PBMCs. The receptors originated from a woman aged 18-29 years in good health. CDR3s include the opening cysteine and the closing phenylalanine or tryptophan. Each record gives: J gene, D gene, CDR3 length, V gene, clone size, CDR3 protein, CDR3 DNA. A D gene is named only where the DNA matches it firmly. Size tells how often a clone was seen (once, few, many) or the class of an expanded clone, and some rows leave it out.

J: TRBJ2-3
D: NA
length: 12
V: TRBV29-1
size: few
CDR3: CSATMGGDTQYF
DNA: TGCAGCGCGACGATGGGTGGAGATACGCAGTATTTT

J: TRBJ1-3
D: NA
length: 12
V: TRBV10-3
size: NA
CDR3: CAIGTSGNTIYF
DNA: TGTGCCATCGGAACCTCTGGAAACACCATATATTTT

J: TRBJ2-1
D: NA
length: 15
V: TRBV29-1
size: NA
CDR3: CSVEEPPSSYNEQFF
DNA: TGCAGCGTTGAGGAGCCGCCTAGCTCCTACAATGAGCAGTTCTTC

J: TRBJ2-1
D: TRBD1
length: 18
V: TRBV5-1
size: few
CDR3: CASSLRHLPGQTNNEQFF
DNA: TGCGCCAGCAGCTTGCGCCACCTCCCGGGACAGACGAACAATGAGCAGTTCTTC

J: TRBJ2-2
D: TRBD2
length: 17
V: TRBV24-1
size: NA
CDR3: CATSDASPGLYHGELFF
DNA: TGTGCCACCAGTGATGCTTCTCCGGGACTATATCACGGGGAGCTGTTTTTT

J: TRBJ2-2
D: NA
length: 14
V: TRBV24-1
size: NA
CDR3: CATSDFSVTWELFF
DNA: TGTGCCACCAGTGATTTCTCGGTTACATGGGAGCTGTTTTTT

J: TRBJ2-7
D: NA
length: 13
V: TRBV7-3
size: once
CDR3: CASSPHDWGEQYF
DNA: TGTGCCAGCAGCCCTCACGATTGGGGCGAGCAGTACTTC

J: TRBJ2-5
D: NA
length: 13
V: TRBV20-1
size: few
CDR3: CSARGSRTETQYF
DNA: TGCAGTGCTAGGGGTAGTAGGACGGAGACCCAGTACTTC

J: TRBJ2-5
D: NA
length: 11
V: TRBV29-1
size: few
CDR3: CSGTARETQYF
DNA: TGCAGCGGGACAGCACGCGAGACCCAGTACTTC

J: TRBJ2-1
D: TRBD2
length: 16
V: TRBV20-1
size: once
CDR3: CSASSFEGGPYNEQFF
DNA: TGCAGTGCTAGTTCTTTCGAGGGAGGGCCCTACAATGAGCAGTTCTTC

J: TRBJ2-3
D: NA
length: 14
V: TRBV12-3/TRBV12-4
size: few
CDR3: CASSFRPTTDTQYF
DNA: TGTGCCAGCAGTTTTCGGCCTACCACAGATACGCAGTATTTT

J: TRBJ2-7
D: NA
length: 12
V: TRBV20-1
size: NA
CDR3: CSAGAVGDEQYF
DNA: TGCAGTGCTGGGGCTGTAGGTGACGAGCAGTACTTC

J: TRBJ1-5
D: NA
length: 13
V: TRBV12-3/TRBV12-4
size: NA
CDR3: CASSFEQLQPQHF
DNA: TGTGCCAGCAGTTTCGAACAGCTTCAGCCCCAGCATTTT

J: TRBJ2-1
D: NA
length: 13
V: TRBV27
size: many
CDR3: CASSLGDGRRLFF
DNA: TGTGCCAGCAGTTTGGGGGATGGCCGGCGTCTGTTCTTC

J: TRBJ1-2
D: NA
length: 15
V: TRBV5-1
size: few
CDR3: CASRFLQGANYGYTF
DNA: TGCGCCAGCAGATTCCTGCAGGGAGCTAACTATGGCTACACCTTC

J: TRBJ2-1
D: NA
length: 14
V: TRBV7-9
size: NA
CDR3: CASSLGQLGNEQFF
DNA: TGTGCCAGCAGCTTAGGACAGTTAGGGAATGAGCAGTTCTTC

J: TRBJ2-1
D: TRBD2
length: 19
V: TRBV5-1
size: few
CDR3: CASMKSPSGKPVPYNEQFF
DNA: TGCGCCAGCATGAAGTCGCCCAGCGGGAAACCTGTACCCTACAATGAGCAGTTCTTC

J: TRBJ1-2
D: TRBD1
length: 17
V: TRBV3-1
size: NA
CDR3: CASSQDRRRQGERSYTF
DNA: TGTGCCAGCAGCCAAGATCGCCGCCGACAGGGAGAGAGGTCGTACACCTTC

J: TRBJ2-3
D: NA
length: 13
V: TRBV20-1
size: few
CDR3: CSAHDRGTDTQYF
DNA: TGCAGTGCTCACGACAGAGGTACAGATACGCAGTATTTT

J: TRBJ2-2
D: NA
length: 13
V: TRBV5-1
size: few
CDR3: CASLSQEGGELFF
DNA: TGCGCCAGCCTATCTCAGGAGGGCGGGGAGCTGTTTTTT

J: TRBJ2-7
D: NA
length: 15
V: TRBV4-1
size: few
CDR3: CASSRLGTGSYEQYF
DNA: TGCGCCAGCAGCCGCCTAGGGACCGGCTCCTACGAGCAGTACTTC

J: TRBJ2-3
D: NA
length: 16
V: TRBV20-1
size: NA
CDR3: CSAQGPLGSSTDTQYF
DNA: TGCAGTGCTCAGGGACCGCTCGGTTCTAGCACAGATACGCAGTATTTT

J: TRBJ2-1
D: TRBD2
length: 14
V: TRBV6-4
size: few
CDR3: CASKLGLADNEQFF
DNA: TGTGCCAGCAAGCTTGGACTAGCGGACAATGAGCAGTTCTTC

J: TRBJ1-2
D: NA
length: 12
V: TRBV29-1
size: NA
CDR3: CSVDGGWYGYTF
DNA: TGCAGCGTTGACGGGGGATGGTATGGCTACACCTTC

J: TRBJ2-3
D: TRBD2
length: 16
V: TRBV12-3/TRBV12-4
size: few
CDR3: CASSTGTSGFTDTQYF
DNA: TGTGCCAGCAGTACCGGGACTAGCGGATTCACAGATACGCAGTATTTT

J: TRBJ2-3
D: TRBD2
length: 17
V: TRBV14
size: few
CDR3: CASSQLAGGPMINTQYF
DNA: TGTGCCAGCAGCCAACTAGCGGGAGGGCCCATGATAAATACGCAGTATTTT

J: TRBJ2-3
D: NA
length: 12
V: TRBV6-6
size: many
CDR3: CASSYYTDTQYF
DNA: TGTGCCAGCAGTTACTACACAGATACGCAGTATTTT

J: TRBJ2-1
D: TRBD2
length: 15
V: TRBV5-6
size: many
CDR3: CASSLPSGGAREQFF
DNA: TGTGCCAGCAGCTTGCCTAGCGGGGGGGCTCGGGAGCAGTTCTTC

J: TRBJ1-5
D: NA
length: 14
V: TRBV28
size: NA
CDR3: CASSLGRVTQPQHF
DNA: TGTGCCAGCAGTTTGGGCAGGGTCACTCAGCCCCAGCATTTT

J: TRBJ2-7
D: TRBD1
length: 14
V: TRBV20-1
size: NA
CDR3: CSARDGTGSYEQYF
DNA: TGCAGTGCTAGAGATGGGACAGGCTCCTACGAGCAGTACTTC

J: TRBJ1-5
D: NA
length: 15
V: TRBV6-1
size: NA
CDR3: CASSPLGGRNQPQHF
DNA: TGTGCCAGCAGTCCTCTGGGAGGTCGCAATCAGCCCCAGCATTTT

J: TRBJ1-2
D: NA
length: 18
V: TRBV29-1
size: NA
CDR3: CSVEDSPLRGAPNYGYTF
DNA: TGCAGCGTTGAAGATTCTCCTCTACGGGGGGCCCCTAACTATGGCTACACCTTC

J: TRBJ2-5
D: TRBD2
length: 16
V: TRBV7-6
size: NA
CDR3: CASSSRTGGRGETQYF
DNA: TGTGCCAGCAGCTCAAGGACTGGTGGGAGGGGAGAGACCCAGTACTTC

J: TRBJ2-5
D: NA
length: 13
V: TRBV18
size: NA
CDR3: CASSPVPQETQYF
DNA: TGTGCCAGCTCACCAGTACCCCAAGAGACCCAGTACTTC

J: TRBJ2-7
D: NA
length: 13
V: TRBV7-6
size: few
CDR3: CASSLIGEFEQYF
DNA: TGTGCCAGCAGCTTAATCGGCGAGTTCGAGCAGTACTTC

J: TRBJ1-4
D: NA
length: 17
V: TRBV2
size: NA
CDR3: CASSEARADATNEKLFF
DNA: TGTGCCAGCAGTGAAGCAAGGGCAGACGCAACTAATGAAAAACTGTTTTTT

J: TRBJ1-2
D: NA
length: 12
V: TRBV10-3
size: NA
CDR3: CATNQGNYGYTF
DNA: TGTGCCACCAATCAGGGGAACTATGGCTACACCTTC

J: TRBJ1-2
D: NA
length: 16
V: TRBV14
size: NA
CDR3: CASSYGPGLWGYGYTF
DNA: TGTGCCAGCAGCTACGGTCCAGGCCTTTGGGGCTATGGCTACACCTTC

J: TRBJ1-1
D: NA
length: 16
V: TRBV6-1
size: NA
CDR3: CASSEAYSGANTEAFF
DNA: TGTGCCAGCAGTGAAGCTTATTCAGGGGCCAACACTGAAGCTTTCTTT

J: TRBJ2-3
D: TRBD2
length: 15
V: TRBV27
size: few
CDR3: CASSSAGASRDTQYF
DNA: TGTGCCAGCAGTTCAGCGGGAGCCTCCCGGGATACGCAGTATTTT

J: TRBJ1-4
D: NA
length: 14
V: TRBV7-9
size: many
CDR3: CASSLDRFLGKLFF
DNA: TGTGCCAGCAGCTTAGACAGATTTTTGGGGAAACTGTTTTTT

J: TRBJ2-1
D: NA
length: 13
V: TRBV3-1
size: many
CDR3: CASSRGDVNEQFF
DNA: TGTGCCAGCAGCCGGGGGGATGTCAATGAGCAGTTCTTC

J: TRBJ2-7
D: TRBD2
length: 14
V: TRBV7-2
size: NA
CDR3: CASTWPSGISEQYF
DNA: TGTGCCAGCACCTGGCCTAGCGGGATCTCCGAGCAGTACTTC

J: TRBJ1-2
D: NA
length: 12
V: TRBV28
size: many
CDR3: CASSSTGYGYTF
DNA: TGTGCCAGCAGTTCGACAGGTTATGGCTACACCTTC

J: TRBJ1-1
D: NA
length: 14
V: TRBV5-6
size: NA
CDR3: CASSLVSVNTEAFF
DNA: TGTGCCAGCAGCTTGGTTAGCGTAAACACTGAAGCTTTCTTT

J: TRBJ2-7
D: TRBD1
length: 15
V: TRBV5-1
size: many
CDR3: CASSTSGTGAGEQYF
DNA: TGCGCCAGCAGCACATCCGGGACAGGGGCGGGCGAGCAGTACTTC

J: TRBJ2-1
D: TRBD2
length: 15
V: TRBV4-1
size: few
CDR3: CASSQVLAGGDEQFF
DNA: TGCGCCAGCAGCCAAGTACTAGCGGGAGGAGATGAGCAGTTCTTC

J: TRBJ2-6
D: NA
length: 17
V: TRBV12-3/TRBV12-4
size: NA
CDR3: CASSLVMAASGANVLTF
DNA: TGTGCCAGCAGTTTAGTTATGGCAGCCTCTGGGGCCAACGTCCTGACTTTC

J: TRBJ1-1
D: NA
length: 15
V: TRBV2
size: NA
CDR3: CASSGLATMNTEAFF
DNA: TGTGCCAGCAGTGGTCTTGCCACCATGAACACTGAAGCTTTCTTT

J: TRBJ2-1
D: NA
length: 16
V: TRBV6-1
size: many
CDR3: CASSLTGKTPYNEQFF
DNA: TGTGCCAGCAGTCTAACAGGAAAGACACCTTACAATGAGCAGTTCTTC

J: TRBJ2-7
D: TRBD2
length: 15
V: TRBV20-1
size: few
CDR3: CSARFGTSGRNEQYF
DNA: TGCAGTGCTAGGTTCGGGACTAGCGGGAGAAACGAGCAGTACTTC

J: TRBJ1-3
D: NA
length: 14
V: TRBV29-1
size: few
CDR3: CSVEKGLTGNTIYF
DNA: TGCAGCGTTGAGAAAGGTCTTACTGGAAACACCATATATTTT

J: TRBJ2-7
D: NA
length: 14
V: TRBV10-3
size: NA
CDR3: CAISEKGETYEQYF
DNA: TGTGCCATCAGTGAGAAGGGGGAAACCTACGAGCAGTACTTC

J: TRBJ2-1
D: NA
length: 16
V: TRBV7-8
size: few
CDR3: CASSFHTLAPYNEQFF
DNA: TGTGCCAGCAGCTTTCATACCCTAGCGCCCTACAATGAGCAGTTCTTC

J: TRBJ1-2
D: NA
length: 13
V: TRBV3-1
size: NA
CDR3: CASSQRFSYGYTF
DNA: TGTGCCAGCAGCCAACGATTTTCCTATGGCTACACCTTC

J: TRBJ2-7
D: TRBD2
length: 13
V: TRBV4-1
size: NA
CDR3: CASSGGLASEQYF
DNA: TGCGCCAGCAGCGGAGGACTAGCTTCCGAGCAGTACTTC

J: TRBJ2-1
D: NA
length: 16
V: TRBV29-1
size: NA
CDR3: CSGRGEGKASYNEQFF
DNA: TGCAGCGGGAGGGGTGAGGGTAAGGCTTCCTACAATGAGCAGTTCTTC

J: TRBJ1-6
D: NA
length: 13
V: TRBV9
size: NA
CDR3: CASSVLSPGPLHF
DNA: TGTGCCAGCAGCGTTCTTTCTCCGGGACCCCTCCACTTT

J: TRBJ1-1
D: NA
length: 11
V: TRBV28
size: NA
CDR3: CASSRVGEAFF
DNA: TGTGCCAGCAGTCGGGTTGGTGAAGCTTTCTTT